This T cell receptor beta chain was sequenced during a study of siplizumab effects on memory and regulatory T cells. Study results and limitations: The alloresponse seemed to draw substantially on naive T cells, which appeared more diverse than memory cells. The authors could not assign a naive or memory phenotype to roughly 75-95% of proliferating CD4+ or CD8+ clones.

This clone came up once. Its antigen is still unknown. Sequencing was performed with immunoSEQ multiplex PCR; in TCRdb, only in-frame clones are kept and a portion is missing. The sample lists about 13,000 clones, almost 50% occurring once. Germline CDR1 is ENHRY and CDR2 is SYGVKD. The CDR3 length is 13 residues. The V end was cut by 7 bases, the J end by 6 bases, with 12 bases between. Cells of the mixed lymphocyte reaction were cocultured at 37 degrees C for over five days. CFSE-tagged responder PBMCs and Violet Dye-tagged stimulator PBMCs were mixed 1:1. This chain links TRBV10-3 with TRBJ1-4; D possibly corresponds to TRBD1 (5 bases). The sequence came from a human donor in good health; the cells came from an allogeneic mixed lymphocyte reaction. The sequenced sample consisted of CFSE-low (dividing) CD4+ T cells sorted from an allogeneic mixed lymphocyte reaction. CDR3 region: CAIKETVHEKLFF. DNA for the CDR3: TGTGCCATCAAAGAGACAGTTCATGAAAAACTGTTTTTT.